The clone carrying this T cell receptor beta chain was seen only a few times. Unique molecular identifiers were attached to individual cDNA molecules. TCRdb reanalysed the 5' RACE reads using MiXCR and keeps one entry per CDR3 protein. The sample shows some 22,000 distinct CDR3 sequences, 5% of them seen only once. This specimen belongs to a study of early T cells in non-severe SARS-CoV-2 infection. This TCR was recovered from an adult who was a healthcare worker with PCR-confirmed SARS-CoV-2 infection or an uninfected control (not recorded which). The sequenced sample consisted of whole blood.

CDR3 region: CASRNTGELFF. The CDR3 DNA follows: TGTGCCAGCAGAAACACCGGGGAGCTGTTTTTT. The rearrangement uses TRBV25-1 and TRBJ2-2, with unresolved D. With 6 bases removed from V and 2 bases from J, the gap between germline ends came to 1 base. The CDR3 runs 11 residues. CDR1 and CDR2 from the germline V gene are MGHDK and SYGVNS.